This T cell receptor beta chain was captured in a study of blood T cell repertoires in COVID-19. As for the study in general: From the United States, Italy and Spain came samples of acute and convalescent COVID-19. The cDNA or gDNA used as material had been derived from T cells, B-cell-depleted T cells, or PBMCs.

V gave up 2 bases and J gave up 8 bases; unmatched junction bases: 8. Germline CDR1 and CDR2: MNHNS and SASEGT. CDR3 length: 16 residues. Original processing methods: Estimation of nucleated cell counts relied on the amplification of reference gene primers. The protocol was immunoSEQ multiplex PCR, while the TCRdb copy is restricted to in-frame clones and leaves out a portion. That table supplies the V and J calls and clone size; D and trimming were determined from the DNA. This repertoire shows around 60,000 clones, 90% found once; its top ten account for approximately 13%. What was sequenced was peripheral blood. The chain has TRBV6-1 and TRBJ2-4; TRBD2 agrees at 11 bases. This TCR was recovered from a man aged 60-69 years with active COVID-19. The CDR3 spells CASSEPGTSGSDIQYF. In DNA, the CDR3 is TGTGCCAGCAGTGAACCCGGTACTAGCGGGAGCGACATTCAGTACTTC.